The 11 T cell receptor beta chains below all came from one sample that was sequenced in a study of identical twins. MiXCR, applied by TCRdb to the 5' RACE reads, yields one record per CDR3 protein. The data contain approximately 500,000 distinct CDR3 sequences, 20% to 25% of them singletons. These data were likewise used in another study, on T cells expressing NK-cell markers.

Sequencing input: CD4+ T cells sorted from blood. All receptors come from a young woman in good health.

This clonotype was recorded a few times. V usage is TRBV29-1 and J usage is TRBJ1-2; 7 positions match TRBD1. The J segment lost 3 bases and the V segment lost 6 bases, leaving 4 bases of the junction unmatched. The length of the CDR3 is 12 residues. Germline V gene data show CDR1 as SQVTM and CDR2 as ANQGSEA. Written as DNA, the CDR3 is TGCAGCGTGAACAGGGGTGACTATGGCTACACCTTC. This encodes CSVNRGDYGYTF.

The V and J genes are TRBV2 and TRBJ2-5, with 8 bases aligning to TRBD2. The V gene end was trimmed by 4 bases and the J gene end by 7 bases; junction bases not matched to a gene: 5. The CDR3 consists of 13 residues. Looked up from germline, CDR1 is SNHLY and CDR2 is FYNNEI. The CDR3 spells CASSVKRELTQYF. For the CDR3, the DNA is TGTGCCAGCAGTGTTAAGCGGGAGTTGACCCAGTACTTC.

This clonotype was picked up a small number of times. The chain joins TRBV7-2 to TRBJ2-2; TRBD2 agrees at 8 bases. J lost 4 bases, V lost 10 bases, and 11 bases had no gene match. This CDR3 is built from 15 residues. Looked up from germline, CDR1 is SGHTA and CDR2 is FQGNSA. The CDR3 sequence is CAINIGRGFTGELFF. The DNA of the CDR3 is TGTGCCATCAACATCGGGAGGGGCTTCACCGGGGAGCTGTTTTTT.

As regards this clonotype: Relative to the germline gene, one junction end is altered; a read error may explain this. J is TRBJ2-4 and V is TRBV20-1; D is tentatively TRBD1 or TRBD2 (7 bases each). The CDR3 is made up of 16 amino acids. The germline CDR1 and CDR2 sequences are DFQATT and SNEGSKA (reference sequence). In nucleotides, the CDR3 is TGCAGTGCTCTGACAGGGCGGAGACTAGCCAAAAACATTCAGTGCTTC. Protein: CSALTGRRLAKNIQCF.

This clonotype has only a few counts. The J gene is TRBJ1-4, the V gene TRBV20-1; 9 bases are shared with TRBD1. The CDR3 is 13 residues long. Per the germline V gene, CDR1 is DFQATT and CDR2 is SNEGSKA (reference sequence). V lost 3 bases, J lost 6 bases, and 2 bases stayed unmatched. CDR3 sequence (DNA): TGCAGTGCTAGGGGGACAGGGCATGAAAAACTGTTTTTT. The encoded protein is CSARGTGHEKLFF.

The rearrangement joins TRBV7-4 to TRBJ1-2; 7 bases are shared with TRBD1. Germline assignment: CDR1 SGHVT and CDR2 SQSDAQ. The CDR3 extends over 14 amino acids. Trimming removed 10 bases from V and 0 bases from J; junction bases left unmatched: 8. The CDR3 sequence: CAIGHGTANYGYTF. In nucleotides, the CDR3 is TGTGCCATCGGGCACGGGACAGCTAACTATGGCTACACCTTC.

The chain has TRBV27 and TRBJ2-3; D is perhaps TRBD2 (7 bases). V lost 3 bases to trimming and J lost 5 bases, with 21 bases between them. CDR1 is MNHEY and CDR2 is SMNVEV in the germline V gene (reference sequence). This CDR3 region has 17 residues. The CDR3 loop reads CASSFGGGAGSVDTQYF. Here the CDR3 DNA reads TGTGCCAGCAGTTTCGGTGGGGGGGCCGGGTCTGTAGATACGCAGTATTTT.

This rearrangement joins TRBV10-3 to TRBJ2-7; D is perhaps TRBD1 (5 bases). Deletions cut 4 bases from V and 2 bases from J, with 12 bases between. This CDR3 has 14 amino acids. CDR1 is ENHRY, CDR2 SYGVKD, per germline. CDR3 sequence (DNA): TGTGCCATCAGTGGGGGCCGACAGACCTACGAGCAGTACTTC. Translating it yields CAISGGRQTYEQYF.

The chain has TRBV5-1 and TRBJ1-2; D unresolved. The V end lost 0 bases, the J end lost 6 bases, and 12 bases lay between the germline ends. CDR1 and CDR2 from the germline V gene are SGHRS and YFSETQ. There are 14 residues in the CDR3. The CDR3 is CASSLAPGGDGYTF. In DNA form, the CDR3 reads TGCGCCAGCAGCTTGGCCCCAGGCGGGGATGGCTACACCTTC.

This clonotype was detected a few times. In DNA, the CDR3 is TGCGCCAGCAGCCAAGACGGATCGAACACCGGGGAGCTGTTTTTT. It specifies CASSQDGSNTGELFF. V usage is TRBV4-3 and J usage is TRBJ2-2; the D is unclear. There are 15 residues in the CDR3. Trimming took 0 bases from V and 0 from J, leaving 5 bases between them. Germline loops: CDR1 LGHNA, CDR2 YSLEER.

The V and J genes are TRBV20-1 and TRBJ1-1; the D gene is possibly TRBD1 (5 bases). The germline V gene has CDR1 DFQATT and CDR2 SNEGSKA (reference sequence). The CDR3 consists of 15 residues. V dropped 0 bases and J dropped 9 bases, with 20 bases sitting between them. The CDR3 is CSARDQGNINQQAFF. The DNA of the CDR3 is TGCAGTGCTAGAGATCAGGGCAACATAAACCAGCAAGCTTTCTTT.